The table lists the clone carrying this TCR beta chain with many counts. This entry belongs to a study of regulatory T cells in long-lasting Graves disease. Overall study context: Antithyroid drugs had been taken under 3 months by newly diagnosed Graves' patients.

The time point denotes: newly diagnosed GD, antithyroid drugs for less than 3 months. With RNA extracted from PBMCs as input, the TCR library was made. HTBI primers from iRepertoire and Arm-PCR of CDR3 regions yielded the TCR beta libraries. TCRdb passed the multiplex PCR reads through MiXCR, listing each CDR3 protein once. The table lists roughly 420,000 distinct CDR3 sequences, 14% of them singletons. This CDR3 has 18 residues. V lost 10 bases, J lost 4 bases, and 20 bases stayed unmatched. In addition, the sample was reused for a study of T cells in Graves' hyperthyroidism and ophthalmopathy.

The V gene is TRBV12-3 or TRBV12-4, the J gene TRBJ2-1, with 9 bases identical to TRBD2. This clonotype was obtained from a woman between 45 and 60 years old with Graves disease. The sequencing used peripheral blood mononuclear cells (PBMCs), collected at new diagnosis, from a patient treated with antithyroid drugs. The CDR3 DNA is TGTGCCACCCGAGGGGTAGCGGGGGAGAGTGGGTTATACAATGAGCAGTTCTTC. This codes for CATRGVAGESGLYNEQFF.